This TCR beta chain was sequenced during a study of identical twins. General observations from the study: Models predicted less out-of-frame TCR alpha sharing in monozygotic twins than was found. Invariant cells of the MAIT and iNKT types might have partly distorted the zero-insertion analyses. Within twin pairs, the out-of-frame alpha sequences they shared showed excess low generation probability. Insertion counts were lower in abundant cord blood beta clonotypes, a trend that memory repertoires did not show.

This clonotype turned up a few times. Antigen: not known. Germline V lookup: CDR1 MNHNS, CDR2 SASEGT. This CDR3 spans 15 amino acids. The V end was cut by 0 bases, the J end by 10 bases, with 16 bases between. TCRdb used MiXCR to reprocess the 5' RACE reads, holding one entry per CDR3 protein. This sample has 500,000 or so distinct CDR3 sequences; 13% to 15% occur once, and the top ten carry around 0.98%. The same sample was also studied in work on yellow fever vaccine responses in identical twins.

The source is a young woman in good health. Sequencing was done on a sample of CD4+ T cells sorted from blood. The genes are TRBV6-1 and TRBJ2-1, with D perhaps being TRBD1 or TRBD2 (5 bases each). The CDR3 DNA reads as TGTGCCAGCAGTGAAGCTATTATGGGGCTAGCAGAGCAGTTCTTC. Protein: CASSEAIMGLAEQFF.